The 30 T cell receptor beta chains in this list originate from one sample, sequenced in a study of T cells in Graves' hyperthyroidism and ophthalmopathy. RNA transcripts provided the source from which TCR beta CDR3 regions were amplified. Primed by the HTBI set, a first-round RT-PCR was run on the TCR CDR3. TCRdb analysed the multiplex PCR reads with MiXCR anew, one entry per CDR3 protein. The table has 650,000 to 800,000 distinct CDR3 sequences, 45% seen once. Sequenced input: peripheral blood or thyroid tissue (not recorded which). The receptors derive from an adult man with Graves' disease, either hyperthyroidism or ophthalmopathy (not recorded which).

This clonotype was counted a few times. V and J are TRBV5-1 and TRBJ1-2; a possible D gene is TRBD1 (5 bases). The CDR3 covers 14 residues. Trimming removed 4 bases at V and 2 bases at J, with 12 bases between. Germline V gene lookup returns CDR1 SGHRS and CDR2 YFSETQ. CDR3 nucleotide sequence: TGCGCCAGCAGCCCCATGGGGACCAACTATGGCTACACCTTC. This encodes CASSPMGTNYGYTF.

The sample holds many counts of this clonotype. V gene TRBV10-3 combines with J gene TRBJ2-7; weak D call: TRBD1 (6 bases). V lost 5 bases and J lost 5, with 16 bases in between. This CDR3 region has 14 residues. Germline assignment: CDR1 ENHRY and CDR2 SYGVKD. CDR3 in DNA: TGTGCCATCAGTCATGTTGACAGGTTACACGAGCAGTACTTC. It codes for CAISHVDRLHEQYF.

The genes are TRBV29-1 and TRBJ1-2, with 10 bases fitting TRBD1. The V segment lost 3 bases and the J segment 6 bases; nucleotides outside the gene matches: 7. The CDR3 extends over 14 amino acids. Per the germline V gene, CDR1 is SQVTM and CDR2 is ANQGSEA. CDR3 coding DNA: TGCAGCGTTGATCGACAGGGGGCAATGGATGGCTACACCTTC. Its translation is CSVDRQGAMDGYTF.

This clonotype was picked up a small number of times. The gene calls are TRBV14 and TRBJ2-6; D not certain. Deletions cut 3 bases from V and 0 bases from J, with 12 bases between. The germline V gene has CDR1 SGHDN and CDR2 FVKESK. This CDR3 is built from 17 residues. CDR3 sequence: CASSQPFLSSGANVLTF. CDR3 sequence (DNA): TGTGCCAGCAGCCAGCCCTTCCTGAGCTCTGGGGCCAACGTCCTGACTTTC.

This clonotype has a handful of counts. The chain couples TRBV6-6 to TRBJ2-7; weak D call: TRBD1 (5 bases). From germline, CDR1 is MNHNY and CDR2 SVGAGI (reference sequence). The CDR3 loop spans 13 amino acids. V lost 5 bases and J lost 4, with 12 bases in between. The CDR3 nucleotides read TGTGCCAGCAGTCACGAAGGGGTTTACGAGCAGTACTTC. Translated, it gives CASSHEGVYEQYF.

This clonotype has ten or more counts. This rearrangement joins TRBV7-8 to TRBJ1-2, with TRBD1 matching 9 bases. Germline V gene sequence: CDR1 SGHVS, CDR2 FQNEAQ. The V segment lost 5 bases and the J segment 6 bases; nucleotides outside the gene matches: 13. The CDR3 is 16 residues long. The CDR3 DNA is TGTGCCAGCAGCGCAACTGGGACAGGGTTACTGGATGGCTACACCTTC. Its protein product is CASSATGTGLLDGYTF.

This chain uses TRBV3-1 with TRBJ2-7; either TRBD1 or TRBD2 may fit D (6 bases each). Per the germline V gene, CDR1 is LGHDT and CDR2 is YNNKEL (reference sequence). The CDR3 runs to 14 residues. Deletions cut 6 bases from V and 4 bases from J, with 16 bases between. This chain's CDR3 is CASSLRGDGYEQYF. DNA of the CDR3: TGTGCCAGCAGTTTAAGGGGGGACGGGTACGAGCAGTACTTC.

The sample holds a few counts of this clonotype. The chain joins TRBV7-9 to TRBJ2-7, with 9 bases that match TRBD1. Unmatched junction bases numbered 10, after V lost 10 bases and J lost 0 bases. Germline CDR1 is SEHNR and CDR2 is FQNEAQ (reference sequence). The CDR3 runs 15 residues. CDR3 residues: CAIGGTGSSSYEQYF. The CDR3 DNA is TGTGCCATCGGGGGGACAGGGTCGAGCTCCTACGAGCAGTACTTC. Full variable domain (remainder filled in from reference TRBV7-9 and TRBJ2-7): DTGVSQNPRHKITKRGQNVTFRCDPISEHNRLYWYRQTLGQGPEFLTYFQNEAQLEKSRLLSDRFSAERPKGSFSTLEIQRTEQGDSAMYLCAIGGTGSSSYEQYFGPGTRLTVT.

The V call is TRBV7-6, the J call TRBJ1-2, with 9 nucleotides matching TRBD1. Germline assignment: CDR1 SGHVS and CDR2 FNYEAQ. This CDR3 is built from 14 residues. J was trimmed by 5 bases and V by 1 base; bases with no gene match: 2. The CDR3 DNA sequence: TGTGCCAGCAGCTTAGATGGGACAGGGTATGGCTACACCTTC. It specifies CASSLDGTGYGYTF.

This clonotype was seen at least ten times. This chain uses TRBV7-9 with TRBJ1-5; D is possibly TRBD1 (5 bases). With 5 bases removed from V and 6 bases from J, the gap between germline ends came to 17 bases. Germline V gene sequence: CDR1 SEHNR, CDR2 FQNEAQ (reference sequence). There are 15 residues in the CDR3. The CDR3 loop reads CASSGRGGGTQPQHF. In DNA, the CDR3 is TGTGCCAGCAGCGGGCGGGGGGGAGGTACTCAGCCCCAGCATTTT. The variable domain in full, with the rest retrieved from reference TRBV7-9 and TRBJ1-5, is DTGVSQNPRHKITKRGQNVTFRCDPISEHNRLYWYRQTLGQGPEFLTYFQNEAQLEKSRLLSDRFSAERPKGSFSTLEIQRTEQGDSAMYLCASSGRGGGTQPQHFGDGTRLSIL.

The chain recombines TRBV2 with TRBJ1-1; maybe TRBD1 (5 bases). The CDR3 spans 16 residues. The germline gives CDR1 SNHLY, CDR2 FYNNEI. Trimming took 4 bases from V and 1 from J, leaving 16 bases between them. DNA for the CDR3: TGTGCCAGCAGTGCAATAGGAGGGGACCAGAACACTGAAGCTTTCTTT. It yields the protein CASSAIGGDQNTEAFF.

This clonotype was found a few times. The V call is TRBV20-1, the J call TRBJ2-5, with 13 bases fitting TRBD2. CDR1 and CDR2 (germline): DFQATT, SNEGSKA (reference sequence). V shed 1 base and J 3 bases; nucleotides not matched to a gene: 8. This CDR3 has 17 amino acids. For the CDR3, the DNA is TGCAGTGCTAGAGGGACGGTAGGACTAGCGGGGGAAGAGACCCAGTACTTC. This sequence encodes CSARGTVGLAGEETQYF.

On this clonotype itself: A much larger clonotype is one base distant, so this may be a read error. The CDR3: CASSLAAVAGELFF. The CDR3 DNA is TGTGCCAGCAGCTTAGCGGCAGTCGCCGGGGAGCTGTTTTTT. The rearrangement links TRBV9 to TRBJ2-2; TRBD2 might be the D (6 bases). Trimming shortened V by 4 bases and J by 6 bases, and 13 bases separated the two germline ends. Germline V CDR1 and CDR2: SGDLS, YYNGEE. The CDR3 spans 14 residues. Together with reference TRBV9 and TRBJ2-2, the CDR3 gives the full variable domain: DSGVTQTPKHLITATGQRVTLRCSPRSGDLSVYWYQQSLDQGLQFLIQYYNGEERAKGNILERFSAQQFPDLHSELNLSSLELGDSALYFCASSLAAVAGELFFGEGSRLTVL.

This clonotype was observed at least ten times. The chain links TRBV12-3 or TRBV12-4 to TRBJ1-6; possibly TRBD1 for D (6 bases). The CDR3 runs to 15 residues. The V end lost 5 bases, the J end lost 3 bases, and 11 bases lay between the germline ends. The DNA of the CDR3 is TGTGCCAGCAGTCTCTTACAGGGCTATAATTCACCCCTCCACTTT. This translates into CASSLLQGYNSPLHF.

The DNA of the CDR3 is TGTGCCAGCAGCCCCGGCGCATCGCATTTT. Translating it yields CASSPGASHF. The V gene is TRBV14, the J gene TRBJ1-5, with D unresolved. With 4 bases removed from V and 15 bases from J, the gap between germline ends came to 10 bases. The length of the CDR3 is 10 residues. Germline CDR1 is SGHDN and CDR2 is FVKESK.

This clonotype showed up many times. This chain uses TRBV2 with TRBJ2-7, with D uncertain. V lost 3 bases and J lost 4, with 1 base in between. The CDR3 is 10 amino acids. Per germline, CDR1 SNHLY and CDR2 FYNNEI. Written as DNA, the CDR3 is TGTGCCAGCAGTGAGTACGAGCAGTACTTC. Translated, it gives CASSEYEQYF.

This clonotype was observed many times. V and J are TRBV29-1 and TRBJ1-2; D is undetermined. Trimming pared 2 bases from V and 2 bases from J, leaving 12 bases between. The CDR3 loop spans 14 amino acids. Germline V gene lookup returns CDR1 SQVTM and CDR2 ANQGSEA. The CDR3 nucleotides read TGCAGCGTTGAACCCCCCACAGCGAACTATGGCTACACCTTC. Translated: CSVEPPTANYGYTF.

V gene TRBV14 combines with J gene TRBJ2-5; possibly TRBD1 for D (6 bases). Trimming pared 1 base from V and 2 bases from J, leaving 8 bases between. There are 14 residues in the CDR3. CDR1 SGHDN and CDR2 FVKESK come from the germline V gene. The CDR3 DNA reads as TGTGCCAGCAGCCAAGGACAGGTTCAAGAGACCCAGTACTTC. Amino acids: CASSQGQVQETQYF.

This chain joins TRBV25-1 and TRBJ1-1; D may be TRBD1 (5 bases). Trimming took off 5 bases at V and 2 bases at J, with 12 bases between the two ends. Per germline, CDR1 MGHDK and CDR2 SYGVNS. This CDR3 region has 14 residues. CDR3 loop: CASSPRVANTEAFF. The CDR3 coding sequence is TGTGCCAGCAGTCCCAGGGTTGCTAACACTGAAGCTTTCTTT.

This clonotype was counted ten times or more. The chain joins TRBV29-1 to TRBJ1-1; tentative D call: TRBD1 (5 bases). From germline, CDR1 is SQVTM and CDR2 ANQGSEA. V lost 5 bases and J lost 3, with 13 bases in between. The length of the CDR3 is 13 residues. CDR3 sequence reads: CSVQGGSYTEAFF. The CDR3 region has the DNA TGCAGCGTTCAGGGAGGTTCGTACACTGAAGCTTTCTTT. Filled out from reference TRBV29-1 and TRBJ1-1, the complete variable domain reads SAVISQKPSRDICQRGTSLTIQCQVDSQVTMMFWYRQQPGQSLTLIATANQGSEATYESGFVIDKFPISRPNLTFSTLTVSNMSPEDSSIYLCSVQGGSYTEAFFGQGTRLTVV.

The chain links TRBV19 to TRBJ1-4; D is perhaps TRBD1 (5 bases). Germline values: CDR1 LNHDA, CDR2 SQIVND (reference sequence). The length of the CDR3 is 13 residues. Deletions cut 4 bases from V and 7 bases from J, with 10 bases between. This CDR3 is CASSTSRAEKLFF. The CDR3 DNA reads TGTGCCAGTAGTACCAGCAGGGCTGAAAAACTGTTTTTT. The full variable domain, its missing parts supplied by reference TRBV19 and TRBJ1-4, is DGGITQSPKYLFRKEGQNVTLSCEQNLNHDAMYWYRQDPGQGLRLIYYSQIVNDFQKGDIAEGYSVSREKKESFPLTVTSAQKNPTAFYLCASSTSRAEKLFFGSGTQLSVL.

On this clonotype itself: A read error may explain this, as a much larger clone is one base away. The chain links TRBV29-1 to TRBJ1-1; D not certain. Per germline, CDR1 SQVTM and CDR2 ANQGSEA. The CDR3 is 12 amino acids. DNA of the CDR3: TGCGGCGTTGTTCGGGGAAGTACTGAAGCTTTCTTT. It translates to CGVVRGSTEAFF.

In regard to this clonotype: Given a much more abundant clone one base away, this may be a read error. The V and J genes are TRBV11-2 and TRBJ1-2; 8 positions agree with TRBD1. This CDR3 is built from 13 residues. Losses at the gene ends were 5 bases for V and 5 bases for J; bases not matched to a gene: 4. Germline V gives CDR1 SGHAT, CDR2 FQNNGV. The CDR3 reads CASSVQGEYGYTF. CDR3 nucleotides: TGTGCCAGCAGCGTACAGGGGGAGTATGGCTACACCTTC.

The CDR3: CAISDTGGGETQYF. The CDR3 region has the DNA TGTGCCATCAGTGACACGGGGGGCGGAGAGACCCAGTACTTC. The V gene is TRBV10-3, the J gene TRBJ2-5, with TRBD2 as a possible D gene (7 bases). V was trimmed by 3 bases and J by 4 bases, leaving 12 bases between them. The CDR3 runs to 14 residues. Germline V gives CDR1 ENHRY, CDR2 SYGVKD.

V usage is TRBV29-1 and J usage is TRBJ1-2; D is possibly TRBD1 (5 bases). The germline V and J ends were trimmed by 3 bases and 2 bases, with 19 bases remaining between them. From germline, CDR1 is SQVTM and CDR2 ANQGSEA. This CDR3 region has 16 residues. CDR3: CSVDPTGDGINYGYTF. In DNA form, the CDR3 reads TGCAGCGTTGACCCCACAGGAGACGGGATAAACTATGGCTACACCTTC.

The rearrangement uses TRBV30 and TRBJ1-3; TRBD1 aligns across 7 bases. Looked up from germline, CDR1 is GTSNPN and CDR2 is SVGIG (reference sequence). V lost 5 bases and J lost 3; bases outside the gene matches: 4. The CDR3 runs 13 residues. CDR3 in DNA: TGTGCCTGGTTTACAGGGGATGGAAACACCATATATTTT. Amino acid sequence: CAWFTGDGNTIYF.

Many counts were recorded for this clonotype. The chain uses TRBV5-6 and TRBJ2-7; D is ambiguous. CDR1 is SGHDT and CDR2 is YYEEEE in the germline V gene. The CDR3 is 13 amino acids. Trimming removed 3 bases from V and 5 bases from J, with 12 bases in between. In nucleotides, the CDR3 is TGTGCCAGCAGCTCGGGCCCCGCGAACGAGCAGTACTTC. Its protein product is CASSSGPANEQYF.

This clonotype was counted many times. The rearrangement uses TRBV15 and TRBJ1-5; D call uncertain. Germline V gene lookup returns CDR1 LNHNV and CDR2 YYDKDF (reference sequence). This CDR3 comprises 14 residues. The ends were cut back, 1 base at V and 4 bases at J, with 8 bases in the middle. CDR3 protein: CATSRGTENQPQHF. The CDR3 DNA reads TGTGCCACCAGCAGAGGCACAGAAAATCAGCCCCAGCATTTT.

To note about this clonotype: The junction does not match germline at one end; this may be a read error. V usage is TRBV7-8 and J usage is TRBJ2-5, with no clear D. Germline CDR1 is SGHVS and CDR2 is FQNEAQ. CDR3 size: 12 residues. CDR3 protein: CTSSPLGETQYF. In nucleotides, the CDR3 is TGTACCAGCAGCCCCCTCGGAGAGACCCAGTACTTC.

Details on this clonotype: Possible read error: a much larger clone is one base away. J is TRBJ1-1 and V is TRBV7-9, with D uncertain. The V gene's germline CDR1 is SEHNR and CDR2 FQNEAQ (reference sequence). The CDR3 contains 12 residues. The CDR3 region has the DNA TGTTCCAGCAGTGAAGGAGTCAGACAAGCTTTCTTT. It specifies CSSSEGVRQAFF. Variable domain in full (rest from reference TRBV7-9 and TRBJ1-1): DTGVSQNPRHKITKRGQNVTFRCDPISEHNRLYWYRQTLGQGPEFLTYFQNEAQLEKSRLLSDRFSAERPKGSFSTLEIQRTEQGDSAMYLCSSSEGVRQAFFGQGTRLTVV.